This TCR beta chain was found in a study of liver allograft versus peripheral blood T cells. Study details: The authors compared T cell receptor repertoires in transplanted livers with those in the peripheral blood of recipients. Study-level points and caveats: Inside liver allografts, T cell receptor repertoires reportedly diverged from the repertoires found in peripheral blood.

This clonotype has only a few counts. The antigen is unknown. Using its own MiXCR run on the reads, TCRdb lists one record per CDR3 protein. Among 10,000 or so distinct CDR3 sequences listed, 15% were seen once. Germline-derived CDR1 and CDR2 are MGHDK and SYGVNS. V was shortened by 7 bases and J by 6 bases, with 12 bases between the two germline ends. CDR3 size: 12 residues. The origin of this receptor is a human patient who had a liver transplant. These T cells may partly come from the graft donor. The gene calls are TRBV25-1 and TRBJ1-2, with D perhaps matching TRBD1 (6 bases). The DNA of the CDR3 is TGTGCCAGCACAGCGGGGGCGCATGGCTACACCTTC. It translates to CASTAGAHGYTF.